This TCR beta chain derives from a study of shared clonotypes between healthy human individuals. Overall study context: Per donor, three plates held CD4 naive cells, three held CD4 memory, two held CD8 naive and one held CD8 memory.

V was shortened by 5 bases and J by 0 bases, with 10 bases between the two germline ends. Germline CDR1 is SGHNT and CDR2 is YENEEA. The CDR3 consists of 15 residues. The assay used deep level. Libraries were prepared by immunoSEQ multiplex PCR; TCRdb keeps only in-frame clonotypes and omits some of them. The table lists 1,100,000 or so clones, 75% to 85% of them singletons. The receptor comes from a man younger than 35 in good health. Some clones in this sample may be carry-over from other donors' samples. Sequencing used memory CD4+ T cells from PBMCs. The subset: CD45RA-negative fraction. V usage is TRBV11-3 and J usage is TRBJ2-2; D could derive from TRBD1 or TRBD2 (5 bases each). The CDR3 reads CASSGTGTNTGELFF. The CDR3 DNA reads TGTGCCAGCAGCGGGACCGGGACGAACACCGGGGAGCTGTTTTTT.